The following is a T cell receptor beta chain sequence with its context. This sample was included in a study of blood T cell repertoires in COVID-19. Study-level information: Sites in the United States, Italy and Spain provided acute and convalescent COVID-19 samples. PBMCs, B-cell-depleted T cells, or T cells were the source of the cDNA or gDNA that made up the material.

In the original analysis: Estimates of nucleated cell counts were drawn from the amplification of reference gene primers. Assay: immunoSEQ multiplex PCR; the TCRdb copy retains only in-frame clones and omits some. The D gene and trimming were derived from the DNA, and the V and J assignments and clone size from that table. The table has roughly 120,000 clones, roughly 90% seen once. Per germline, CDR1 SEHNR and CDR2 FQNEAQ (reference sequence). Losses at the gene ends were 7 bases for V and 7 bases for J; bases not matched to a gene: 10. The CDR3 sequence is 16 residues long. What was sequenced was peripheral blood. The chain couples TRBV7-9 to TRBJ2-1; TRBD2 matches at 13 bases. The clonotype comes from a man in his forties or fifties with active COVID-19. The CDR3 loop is CASNTAGTSGKNEQFF. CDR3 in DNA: TGTGCCAGCAACACAGCGGGGACTAGCGGGAAAAATGAGCAGTTCTTC.